The 11 T cell receptor beta chains reported below all come from one sample, sequenced in a study of T cell repertoires in cytomegalovirus infection. Each CDR3 protein is one row after TCRdb ran MiXCR on the reads. In the table there are about 400,000 distinct CDR3 sequences, about a third of which are singletons. Their specific antigens are unknown. The material sequenced was cultured PBMCs, taken from culture after CMV antigen stimulation. Source of these receptors: a human donor in good health (CMV status not recorded). Some clones in this sample may be carry-over from other donors' samples.

J is TRBJ2-7 and V is TRBV7-8, with 11 bases that match TRBD2. V was pared by 2 bases and J by 3 bases, with 0 bases of the junction left unmatched. The CDR3 sequence is 14 residues long. Germline values: CDR1 SGHVS, CDR2 FQNEAQ. CDR3 amino acids: CASSLLAGGYEQYV. The DNA of the CDR3 is TGTGCCAGCAGCTTACTAGCGGGAGGCTACGAGCAGTACGTC.

The chain is built from TRBV12-3 or TRBV12-4 and TRBJ1-1, with D possibly being TRBD1 (5 bases). There are 11 residues in the CDR3. V lost 6 bases and J lost 5, with 7 bases in between. This CDR3 reads CASSTGTEAFF. CDR3 nucleotide sequence: TGTGCCAGCAGCACAGGTACTGAAGCTTTCTTT.

Only a few counts were recorded for this clonotype. V gene TRBV2 combines with J gene TRBJ2-2, with a possible D match to TRBD2 (5 bases). Per the germline V gene, CDR1 is SNHLY and CDR2 is FYNNEI. The CDR3 length is 14 residues. Trimming removed 4 bases at V and 4 bases at J, with 10 bases between. CDR3 sequence: CASSVGSVTGELFF. The CDR3 bases are TGTGCCAGCAGTGTTGGGAGCGTCACCGGGGAGCTGTTTTTT.

In regard to this clonotype: Being one base from a much bigger clone, this may be a read error. In nucleotides, the CDR3 is TGTGCCAGCAGCTTAGATAGCGGGGACACAGATACGCAGTATTTT. Protein: CASSLDSGDTDTQYF. V gene TRBV7-2 combines with J gene TRBJ2-3; 8 nucleotides match TRBD2. The CDR3 extends over 15 amino acids. Germline V CDR1 and CDR2: SGHTA, FQGNSA. The V and J ends lost 1 base and 2 bases, in that order; junction bases with no gene match: 2.

This clonotype was found many times. The rearrangement uses TRBV7-6 and TRBJ2-6, with TRBD2 matching over 12 bases. CDR1 is SGHVS and CDR2 is FNYEAQ in the germline V gene. J gave up 1 base and V 5 bases, and 6 bases lay outside the gene matches. The CDR3 runs to 18 residues. The CDR3 DNA reads as TGTGCCAGCAGCATTCAGACTAGCGGGAGATCTGGGGCCAACGTCCTGACTTTC. This encodes CASSIQTSGRSGANVLTF.

The chain employs TRBV10-3 and TRBJ2-1, with 15 bases fitting TRBD2. With V trimmed by 9 bases and J by 2 bases, 11 bases remained unmatched. The CDR3 has 18 residues. The germline V gene encodes CDR1 ENHRY and CDR2 SYGVKD. Here the CDR3 reads CAIRTTGTSGRPYNEQFF. CDR3 DNA: TGTGCCATTAGAACGACCGGGACTAGCGGGAGGCCCTACAATGAGCAGTTCTTC.

This clonotype was picked up one time. The rearrangement joins TRBV14 to TRBJ2-5, with D tentatively TRBD1 (5 bases). The CDR3 is made up of 15 amino acids. Germline V gives CDR1 SGHDN, CDR2 FVKESK. Trimming cost V 0 bases and J 4 bases, with 12 bases left between them. CDR3 residues: CASSQERRVAETQYF. CDR3 DNA sequence: TGTGCCAGCAGCCAAGAACGCAGGGTAGCAGAGACCCAGTACTTC.

This clonotype was counted between two and nine times. The V call is TRBV7-9, the J call TRBJ2-2, with D possibly TRBD1 on 7 matching bases. V was pared by 2 bases and J by 9 bases, with 22 bases between. Looked up from germline, CDR1 is SEHNR and CDR2 is FQNEAQ (reference sequence). CDR3 length: 17 residues. CDR3 DNA sequence: TGTGCCAGCAGCTTATACCGGGACAGCCGCGGGAACCGGGAGCTGTTTTTT. Translation: CASSLYRDSRGNRELFF.

The chain uses TRBV2 and TRBJ2-7, with D unclear. The germline CDR1 and CDR2 sequences are SNHLY and FYNNEI. The CDR3 loop spans 11 amino acids. The ends were cut back, 8 bases at V and 2 bases at J, with 7 bases in the middle. In DNA, the CDR3 is TGTGCCAGCGGGGTTACCTACGAGCAGTACTTC. Its translation: CASGVTYEQYF.

This sequence joins TRBV11-1 and TRBJ1-1; maybe TRBD1 (5 bases). The CDR3 is 15 residues long. Trimming left V 5 bases short and J 3 bases short, with 16 bases between. Looked up from germline, CDR1 is SGHAT and CDR2 is FQDESV (reference sequence). CDR3 DNA: TGTGCCAGCAGCCTAGGGAGGGGTCCGTACACTGAAGCTTTCTTT. Translating it yields CASSLGRGPYTEAFF.

This clonotype has just a few counts. This rearrangement joins TRBV7-8 to TRBJ2-7; 7 nucleotides line up with TRBD2. Germline V CDR1 and CDR2: SGHVS, FQNEAQ. J lost 0 bases, V lost 6 bases, and 5 bases had no gene match. The CDR3 length is 14 residues. The CDR3 DNA is TGTGCCAGCAGTAGCGGGCCCTTCTCCTACGAGCAGTACGTC. Protein product: CASSSGPFSYEQYV.